This entry is about one TCR beta chain. The antigen is unknown. TCRdb re-called the 5' RACE reads and shows each CDR3 protein once, DNA omitted. The repertoire table contains approximately 400,000 distinct CDR3 sequences. Germline lookup yields CDR1 DFQATT and CDR2 SNEGSKA (reference sequence). The CDR3 totals 12 residues. This specimen comes from a study of monozygotic twins with inflammatory bowel disease. Points from the study as a whole: Repertoire similarity did not differ between concordant and discordant twins, possibly owing to limited power. Among IBD patients, TCRbeta diversity (inverse Simpson) was lower than in healthy co-twins.

V is TRBV20-1 and J is TRBJ2-7; the D gene TCRdb calls, TRBD2, cannot be checked with no DNA. Sample: blood. The receptor's source is a human donor with ulcerative colitis or Crohn's disease, or a healthy co-twin of an affected twin (not recorded which). CDR3 protein: CSVRDYSYEQYF.